These 22 T cell receptor beta chains originate from one sample sequenced in a study of identical twins. TCRdb re-called the 5' RACE reads with MiXCR, one entry per CDR3 protein. The table includes about 210,000 distinct CDR3 sequences, roughly a tenth detected once. Sequencing was performed on memory (CD45RO+) T cells sorted from blood. The receptor set was obtained from a woman aged 18-35 years in good health.

The V and J genes are TRBV20-1 and TRBJ2-5; D may be TRBD2 (6 bases). The length of the CDR3 is 13 residues. From germline, CDR1 is DFQATT and CDR2 SNEGSKA (reference sequence). Trimming shortened V by 5 bases and J by 7 bases, and 17 bases separated the two germline ends. The CDR3 DNA reads as TGCAGTGCTCCGAGCGGCGGGGTCGGGACCCAGTACTTC. As protein: CSAPSGGVGTQYF.

This chain links TRBV20-1 with TRBJ2-1; TRBD2 agrees at 8 bases. This CDR3 has 12 residues. From germline, CDR1 is DFQATT and CDR2 SNEGSKA (reference sequence). V dropped 6 bases and J dropped 7; count of bases not matched to a gene: 5. As DNA, the CDR3 is TGCAGTGCGATAGCGGGAAATAATGAGCAGTTCTTC. It specifies CSAIAGNNEQFF.

This clonotype has at least ten counts. DNA for the CDR3: TGCAGCGTTGGCGGGGGGCGCAATCAGCCCCAGCATTTT. Its translation: CSVGGGRNQPQHF. This chain uses TRBV29-1 with TRBJ1-5; D may be TRBD1 (6 bases). CDR3 length: 13 amino acids. The V gene's germline CDR1 is SQVTM and CDR2 ANQGSEA. The V end lost 4 bases, the J end lost 2 bases, and 9 bases lay between the germline ends.

This clonotype was picked up many times. The chain combines TRBV28 with TRBJ2-1, with a tentative D call TRBD1 (5 bases). Looked up from germline, CDR1 is MDHEN and CDR2 is SYDVKM. The length of the CDR3 is 14 residues. Trimming stripped 2 bases from V and 6 bases from J, with 11 bases between. CDR3 amino acids: CASSLGASLNEQFF. The DNA of the CDR3 is TGTGCCAGCAGTTTAGGGGCGTCCCTCAATGAGCAGTTCTTC.

The sample holds many counts of this clonotype. The chain links TRBV20-1 to TRBJ1-1; the match to TRBD1 covers 9 bases. The CDR3 covers 12 residues. Unmatched junction bases numbered 5, after V lost 7 bases and J lost 5 bases. Germline CDR1 is DFQATT and CDR2 is SNEGSKA (reference sequence). CDR3 sequence reads: CSVNRGQTEAFF. In nucleotides, the CDR3 is TGCAGTGTCAACAGGGGGCAGACTGAAGCTTTCTTT.

Many counts were recorded for this clonotype. This sequence joins TRBV5-1 and TRBJ1-1; possible D gene TRBD1, 5 bases. Trimming removed 0 bases from V and 8 bases from J, with 14 bases in between. Looked up from germline, CDR1 is SGHRS and CDR2 is YFSETQ. The CDR3 extends over 14 amino acids. The CDR3 spells CASSLAGQRPEAFF. In DNA form, the CDR3 reads TGCGCCAGCAGCTTGGCGGGGCAGCGGCCAGAAGCTTTCTTT.

The rearrangement links TRBV9 to TRBJ2-3; 11 positions agree with TRBD2. This CDR3 is built from 15 residues. Trimming took 2 bases from V and 2 from J; bases not matched to a gene: 1. Germline V gene lookup returns CDR1 SGDLS and CDR2 YYNGEE. The CDR3 region has the DNA TGTGCCAGCAGCGTGGGACTAGCGGTCACAGATACGCAGTATTTT. Its protein product is CASSVGLAVTDTQYF.

The chain employs TRBV6-5 and TRBJ2-7; D remains unclear. Deletions cut 0 bases from V and 4 bases from J, with 13 bases between. The CDR3 length is 15 residues. CDR1 is MNHEY and CDR2 is SVGAGI in the germline V gene. CDR3 loop: CASSYSLTKPYEQYF. CDR3 sequence (DNA): TGTGCCAGCAGTTACTCGCTCACCAAGCCATACGAGCAGTACTTC.

The chain combines TRBV6-5 with TRBJ2-2, with D unresolved. CDR1 MNHEY and CDR2 SVGAGI come from the germline V gene. The V gene lost 7 bases and the J gene lost 1 base, with 13 bases spanning the gap. The CDR3 is 15 residues long. CDR3 sequence: CASTWAAGNTGELFF. The CDR3 DNA sequence: TGTGCCAGCACTTGGGCCGCAGGGAACACCGGGGAGCTGTTTTTT.

This clonotype was seen many times. The chain employs TRBV7-8 and TRBJ2-1; D ambiguous. Trimming left V 0 bases short and J 9 bases short, with 12 bases between. From germline, CDR1 is SGHVS and CDR2 FQNEAQ. CDR3 length: 14 residues. CDR3 DNA sequence: TGTGCCAGCAGCTTAGCGCTATTAGCAGCTGAGCAGTTCTTC. Residues: CASSLALLAAEQFF.

This chain connects TRBV4-3 to TRBJ2-1; TRBD2 aligns across 9 bases. This CDR3 has 16 amino acids. Germline trimming cut 0 bases from V and 8 bases from J; bases unmatched to any gene: 8. Germline V lookup: CDR1 LGHNA, CDR2 YSLEER. CDR3 nucleotides: TGCGCCAGCAGCCAAGACCTGGGACTAGCAGAACATGAGCAGTTCTTC. Translated: CASSQDLGLAEHEQFF.

This clonotype has at least ten counts. This chain links TRBV28 with TRBJ1-2; no firm D call. V was cut by 2 bases and J by 10 bases, with 14 bases left in between. Germline-derived CDR1 and CDR2 are MDHEN and SYDVKM. CDR3 length: 13 residues. The CDR3 region is CASSLPALRTYTF. CDR3 nucleotides: TGTGCCAGCAGTTTACCGGCGCTCAGAACCTACACCTTC.

This clonotype was recorded many times. V gene TRBV20-1 combines with J gene TRBJ2-3; 8 nucleotides match TRBD2. The CDR3 sequence is 18 residues long. CDR1 and CDR2 from the germline V gene are DFQATT and SNEGSKA (reference sequence). V was pared by 3 bases and J by 2 bases, with 16 bases of the junction left unmatched. The CDR3 region has the DNA TGCAGTGCTAGCGCCATCCGAGTTAGCGGGATCTTCACAGATACGCAGTATTTT. It yields the protein CSASAIRVSGIFTDTQYF.

This clonotype was detected many times. The V and J genes are TRBV5-1 and TRBJ1-2; the match to TRBD1 covers 10 bases. CDR1 and CDR2 (germline): SGHRS, YFSETQ. The CDR3 is made up of 14 amino acids. The ends lost 4 bases at V and 6 bases at J; junction bases unmatched: 6. CDR3 coding DNA: TGCGCCAGCAGCCAAGACAGGGGGCTTAATGGCTACACCTTC. Translated: CASSQDRGLNGYTF.

This clonotype has a handful of counts. The rearrangement uses TRBV20-1 and TRBJ2-7; D unresolved. Germline loops: CDR1 DFQATT, CDR2 SNEGSKA (reference sequence). The CDR3 is 14 residues long. With 3 bases removed from V and 5 bases from J, the gap between germline ends came to 17 bases. The CDR3: CSASREPLSHEQYF. For the CDR3, the DNA is TGCAGTGCTAGTCGCGAGCCTTTGAGCCACGAGCAGTACTTC.

This clonotype appeared many times. This chain connects TRBV5-1 to TRBJ2-6; D gene unclear. The CDR3 runs to 16 residues. CDR1 is SGHRS, CDR2 YFSETQ, per germline. With 4 bases removed from V and 0 bases from J, the gap between germline ends came to 11 bases. CDR3 in amino acids: CASSMTRSSGANVLTF. CDR3 in DNA: TGCGCCAGCAGCATGACCCGAAGCTCTGGGGCCAACGTCCTGACTTTC.

This clonotype was counted only a few times. The chain joins TRBV11-3 to TRBJ2-3; weak D call: TRBD2 (7 bases). With 2 bases removed from V and 6 bases from J, the gap between germline ends came to 18 bases. This CDR3 is 16 amino acids long. Looked up from germline, CDR1 is SGHNT and CDR2 is YENEEA. CDR3 sequence: CASSLRGGGPWDTQYF. CDR3 coding DNA: TGTGCCAGCAGCTTACGCGGGGGCGGACCATGGGATACGCAGTATTTT. Full variable domain (missing parts from reference TRBV11-3 and TRBJ2-3): EAGVVQSPRYKIIEKKQPVAFWCNPISGHNTLYWYLQNLGQGPELLIRYENEEAVDDSQLPKDRFSAERLKGVDSTLKIQPAELGDSAVYLCASSLRGGGPWDTQYFGPGTRLTVL.

This clonotype was picked up a small number of times. V gene TRBV6-1 combines with J gene TRBJ2-2; D gene unclear. CDR3 length equals 15 residues. V lost 5 bases and J 5 bases, leaving 15 bases between the germline ends. Germline CDR1 reads MNHNS; CDR2 reads SASEGT. Here the CDR3 reads CASSRTDPVTGELFF. For the CDR3, the DNA is TGTGCCAGCAGTAGAACGGATCCGGTGACCGGGGAGCTGTTTTTT.

This clonotype was detected ten times or more. The V call is TRBV5-5, the J call TRBJ2-1, with D perhaps matching TRBD2 (6 bases). The CDR3 totals 14 residues. CDR1 and CDR2 (germline): SGHKS, YYEKEE (reference sequence). V dropped 7 bases and J dropped 9 bases, with 20 bases sitting between them. Written as DNA, the CDR3 is TGTGCCAGCTCCACCGGGACTCTTGTTCTTGAGCAGTTCTTC. It codes for CASSTGTLVLEQFF.

This clonotype turned up a few times. This chain connects TRBV10-3 to TRBJ2-1, with 7 bases fitting TRBD2. J lost 4 bases, V lost 3 bases, and 6 bases had no gene match. The CDR3 runs 15 residues. Germline loops: CDR1 ENHRY, CDR2 SYGVKD. CDR3 residues: CAISDPGGLYNEQFF. The CDR3 nucleotides read TGTGCCATCAGTGATCCGGGGGGTTTATACAATGAGCAGTTCTTC.

The V gene is TRBV10-3, the J gene TRBJ2-7; no clear D. Germline CDR1 ENHRY, CDR2 SYGVKD. Between the trimmed V and J ends, which lost 4 bases and 5 bases, there was a span of 9 bases. The CDR3 covers 12 residues. CDR3 region: CAISGYMDEQYF. CDR3 DNA: TGTGCCATCAGTGGGTATATGGACGAGCAGTACTTC.

The rearrangement uses TRBV20-1 and TRBJ2-1; 14 bases map to TRBD2. The junction had 7 bases not matched to a gene; V was cut back by 6 bases and J by 9 bases. Germline-derived CDR1 and CDR2 are DFQATT and SNEGSKA (reference sequence). This CDR3 has 14 residues. CDR3 DNA: TGCAGTGCCCCCGGACTAGCGGGAGGAGGTGAGCAGTTCTTC. Its protein product is CSAPGLAGGGEQFF.